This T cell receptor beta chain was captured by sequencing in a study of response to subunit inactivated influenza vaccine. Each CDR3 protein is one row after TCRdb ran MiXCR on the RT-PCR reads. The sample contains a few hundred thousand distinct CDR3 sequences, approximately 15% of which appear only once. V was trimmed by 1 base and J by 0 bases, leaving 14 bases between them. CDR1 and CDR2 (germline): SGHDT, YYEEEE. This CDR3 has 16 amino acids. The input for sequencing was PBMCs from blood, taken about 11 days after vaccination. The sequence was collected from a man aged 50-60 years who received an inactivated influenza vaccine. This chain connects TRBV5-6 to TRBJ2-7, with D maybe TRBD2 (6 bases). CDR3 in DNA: TGTGCCAGCAGCTTGAGTTCGGGGGTAAGCTCCTACGAGCAGTACTTC. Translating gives CASSLSSGVSSYEQYF.